The rows below give T cell receptor beta chains drawn from one sample of a study of blood T cell repertoires in COVID-19. TCRdb's copy holds only in-frame clones and misses some; the assay was immunoSEQ multiplex PCR. The table lists 95,000 to 150,000 clones, around 81% of them singletons. Specimen: peripheral blood. The source is a man between 65 and 85 years old with acute or convalescent COVID-19. Each CDR3 is given with its conserved first and last residue. D genes are given only for firm matches. The size field is filled for only some rows; it gives once, few, many or a size class.

CDR3aa: CASSYSSGGNSPLHF; CDR3nt: TGTGCCAGCAGTTACTCGTCAGGAGGGAATTCACCCCTCCACTTT; j_gene: TRBJ1-6; abundance: NA; d_gene: NA; v_gene: TRBV6-5
CDR3aa: CASSLSGTGTNSPLHF; CDR3nt: TGTGCCAGCTCACTCTCCGGGACAGGGACTAATTCACCCCTCCACTTT; j_gene: TRBJ1-6; abundance: NA; d_gene: TRBD1; v_gene: TRBV18
CDR3aa: CASSQAGGDPYEQYF; CDR3nt: TGTGCCAGCAGCCAAGCTGGCGGGGATCCCTACGAGCAGTACTTC; j_gene: TRBJ2-7; abundance: NA; d_gene: NA; v_gene: TRBV4-2
CDR3aa: CASSLRFETGELFF; CDR3nt: TGCGCCAGCAGCTTGCGGTTTGAAACCGGGGAGCTGTTTTTT; j_gene: TRBJ2-2; abundance: NA; d_gene: NA; v_gene: TRBV5-1
CDR3aa: CASSFQTGGSSYEQYF; CDR3nt: TGTGCCAGCAGCTTCCAGACAGGGGGGAGCTCCTACGAGCAGTACTTC; j_gene: TRBJ2-7; abundance: medium-sized; d_gene: TRBD1; v_gene: TRBV7-2
CDR3aa: CASSSPNRGGYTF; CDR3nt: TGTGCCAGTAGTAGCCCCAACCGGGGTGGCTACACCTTC; j_gene: TRBJ1-2; abundance: NA; d_gene: NA; v_gene: TRBV19
CDR3aa: CASSKSTGQFQETQYF; CDR3nt: TGTGCCAGCAGCAAATCAACCGGACAGTTCCAAGAGACCCAGTACTTC; j_gene: TRBJ2-5; abundance: NA; d_gene: NA; v_gene: TRBV11-3
CDR3aa: CASSGGGAINEQFF; CDR3nt: TGTGCCAGCAGTGGCGGGGGGGCCATCAATGAGCAGTTCTTC; j_gene: TRBJ2-1; abundance: NA; d_gene: TRBD2; v_gene: TRBV27
CDR3aa: CACNPGGVGNTIYF; CDR3nt: TGTGCCTGCAACCCAGGCGGGGTTGGAAACACCATATATTTT; j_gene: TRBJ1-3; abundance: once; d_gene: NA; v_gene: TRBV30
CDR3aa: CASSSKGPTSGGVGEQFF; CDR3nt: TGTGCCAGCAGTTCAAAGGGGCCGACTAGCGGCGGGGTGGGTGAGCAGTTCTTC; j_gene: TRBJ2-1; abundance: NA; d_gene: TRBD2; v_gene: TRBV6-2/TRBV6-3
CDR3aa: CASSGTSRNEQFF; CDR3nt: TGTGCCAGCAGCGGGACTAGCCGGAATGAGCAGTTCTTC; j_gene: TRBJ2-1; abundance: NA; d_gene: TRBD2; v_gene: TRBV9
CDR3aa: CASSSRLGNQPQHF; CDR3nt: TGTGCCAGCAGTTCCCGGTTGGGCAATCAGCCCCAGCATTTT; j_gene: TRBJ1-5; abundance: NA; d_gene: NA; v_gene: TRBV27
CDR3aa: CSVEGASFPYEQYF; CDR3nt: TGCAGCGTTGAAGGGGCCTCGTTCCCCTACGAGCAGTACTTC; j_gene: TRBJ2-7; abundance: NA; d_gene: NA; v_gene: TRBV29-1
CDR3aa: CASSSVITNEKLFF; CDR3nt: TGTGCCAGCAGTTCCGTAATTACTAATGAAAAACTGTTTTTT; j_gene: TRBJ1-4; abundance: few; d_gene: NA; v_gene: TRBV6-2/TRBV6-3
CDR3aa: CASSSPPIGKNIQYF; CDR3nt: TGTGCCAGCAGTTCCCCGCCGATCGGTAAAAACATTCAGTACTTC; j_gene: TRBJ2-4; abundance: NA; d_gene: NA; v_gene: TRBV6-5
CDR3aa: CASSLLAGGDEQFF; CDR3nt: TGTGCCAGCAGCTTACTAGCGGGGGGCGATGAGCAGTTCTTC; j_gene: TRBJ2-1; abundance: NA; d_gene: TRBD2; v_gene: TRBV7-9
CDR3aa: CASSASQGNYGYTF; CDR3nt: TGTGCCAGCAGCGCGAGTCAGGGGAACTATGGCTACACCTTC; j_gene: TRBJ1-2; abundance: NA; d_gene: NA; v_gene: TRBV7-9
CDR3aa: CSASLHLTLLAGKNIQYF; CDR3nt: TGCAGTGCTAGTTTGCACTTAACCTTGCTAGCGGGCAAAAACATTCAGTACTTC; j_gene: TRBJ2-4; abundance: NA; d_gene: TRBD2; v_gene: TRBV20-1
CDR3aa: CASSIYRDYGYTF; CDR3nt: TGTGCCAGTAGTATCTACAGGGACTATGGCTACACCTTC; j_gene: TRBJ1-2; abundance: NA; d_gene: NA; v_gene: TRBV19
CDR3aa: CASSARQLAGGLDTQYF; CDR3nt: TGTGCCAGCAGCGCCCGACAACTAGCGGGGGGGCTGGATACGCAGTATTTT; j_gene: TRBJ2-3; abundance: few; d_gene: TRBD2; v_gene: TRBV7-2
CDR3aa: CASSSHGGDSPLHF; CDR3nt: TGCGCCAGCAGCTCCCACGGGGGGGATTCACCCCTCCACTTT; j_gene: TRBJ1-6; abundance: NA; d_gene: NA; v_gene: TRBV5-1
CDR3aa: CASSAGSWGGTDTQYF; CDR3nt: TGTGCCAGCAGCGCCGGGAGTTGGGGGGGGACAGATACGCAGTATTTT; j_gene: TRBJ2-3; abundance: NA; d_gene: TRBD2; v_gene: TRBV9
CDR3aa: CASSLSTGLTDTQYF; CDR3nt: TGTGCCAGCAGCTTATCGACAGGGTTAACAGATACGCAGTATTTT; j_gene: TRBJ2-3; abundance: NA; d_gene: TRBD1; v_gene: TRBV11-1
CDR3aa: CASSLAAGGYYGYTF; CDR3nt: TGCGCCAGCAGCTTGGCCGCAGGGGGGTACTATGGCTACACCTTC; j_gene: TRBJ1-2; abundance: NA; d_gene: TRBD1; v_gene: TRBV5-1
CDR3aa: CASSQEQTPYNEQFF; CDR3nt: TGTGCCAGCAGCCAAGAACAGACCCCCTACAATGAGCAGTTCTTC; j_gene: TRBJ2-1; abundance: few; d_gene: NA; v_gene: TRBV4-2
CDR3aa: CACQRGGTDTQYF; CDR3nt: TGTGCCTGCCAGCGGGGTGGCACAGATACGCAGTATTTT; j_gene: TRBJ2-3; abundance: NA; d_gene: TRBD2; v_gene: TRBV30
CDR3aa: CATSDFLTSGGHKNNEQFF; CDR3nt: TGTGCCACCAGTGATTTCTTGACTAGCGGGGGGCATAAGAACAATGAGCAGTTCTTC; j_gene: TRBJ2-1; abundance: once; d_gene: TRBD2; v_gene: TRBV24-1
CDR3aa: CASSGGGRQETQYF; CDR3nt: TGTGCCAGCAGTGGGGGGGGGCGGCAAGAGACCCAGTACTTC; j_gene: TRBJ2-5; abundance: NA; d_gene: NA; v_gene: TRBV2
CDR3aa: CASRDSDRGTSGYTF; CDR3nt: TGTGCCAGCAGGGATAGCGACAGGGGAACCTCTGGCTACACCTTC; j_gene: TRBJ1-2; abundance: NA; d_gene: TRBD1; v_gene: TRBV6-6
CDR3aa: CATGGQSNTGELFF; CDR3nt: TGTGCCACCGGGGGACAGTCGAACACCGGGGAGCTGTTTTTT; j_gene: TRBJ2-2; abundance: NA; d_gene: NA; v_gene: TRBV6-5
CDR3aa: CASSDRHSSGANVLTF; CDR3nt: TGTGCCAGTTCGGACAGGCATAGCTCTGGGGCCAACGTCCTGACTTTC; j_gene: TRBJ2-6; abundance: NA; d_gene: TRBD1; v_gene: TRBV19
CDR3aa: CASSEGLYEQYF; CDR3nt: TGTGCCAGCAGTGAAGGACTCTACGAGCAGTACTTC; j_gene: TRBJ2-7; abundance: NA; d_gene: NA; v_gene: TRBV2
CDR3aa: CASSLRTGDINEQFF; CDR3nt: TGTGCCAGCAGCTTACGGACAGGCGACATCAATGAGCAGTTCTTC; j_gene: TRBJ2-1; abundance: NA; d_gene: TRBD1; v_gene: TRBV7-7
CDR3aa: CASSPHRGSLAPLHF; CDR3nt: TGTGCCAGCAGCCCACACCGGGGGTCTTTGGCACCCCTCCACTTT; j_gene: TRBJ1-6; abundance: few; d_gene: NA; v_gene: TRBV7-2
CDR3aa: CASNSRQLGNYGYTF; CDR3nt: TGTGCCAGCAACTCCCGACAACTAGGGAACTATGGCTACACCTTC; j_gene: TRBJ1-2; abundance: NA; d_gene: NA; v_gene: TRBV7-2
CDR3aa: CASADRGYSEAFF; CDR3nt: TGCGCCAGCGCCGACAGGGGGTACAGTGAAGCTTTCTTT; j_gene: TRBJ1-1; abundance: NA; d_gene: TRBD1; v_gene: TRBV5-1
CDR3aa: CASTSRQGDRNTEAFF; CDR3nt: TGTGCCAGCACCTCGCGGCAGGGGGATAGGAACACTGAAGCTTTCTTT; j_gene: TRBJ1-1; abundance: once; d_gene: TRBD1; v_gene: TRBV28
CDR3aa: CASSLTSGGASGELFF; CDR3nt: TGTGCCAGCAGCCTGACTAGCGGGGGGGCTTCCGGGGAGCTGTTTTTT; j_gene: TRBJ2-2; abundance: NA; d_gene: TRBD2; v_gene: TRBV5-4
CDR3aa: CASSPLDKLYGYTF; CDR3nt: TGTGCCAGCTCACCGTTGGACAAGCTCTATGGCTACACCTTC; j_gene: TRBJ1-2; abundance: NA; d_gene: NA; v_gene: TRBV18
CDR3aa: CASSLSSILAGGNEQFF; CDR3nt: TGTGCCAGCAGCTTAAGCTCAATACTAGCGGGGGGCAATGAGCAGTTCTTC; j_gene: TRBJ2-1; abundance: once; d_gene: TRBD2; v_gene: TRBV7-2
CDR3aa: CASSWTGGEQYF; CDR3nt: TGTGCCAGCAGCTGGACAGGGGGCGAGCAGTACTTC; j_gene: TRBJ2-7; abundance: NA; d_gene: TRBD1; v_gene: TRBV5-6
CDR3aa: CASSLRQINEKLFF; CDR3nt: TGTGCCAGCAGCTTGAGACAGATTAATGAAAAACTGTTTTTT; j_gene: TRBJ1-4; abundance: NA; d_gene: NA; v_gene: TRBV5-6
CDR3aa: CASSTGQAYNSPLHF; CDR3nt: TGTGCCAGCAGTACCGGACAGGCTTATAATTCACCCCTCCACTTT; j_gene: TRBJ1-6; abundance: once; d_gene: TRBD1; v_gene: TRBV6-5
CDR3aa: CASSLNARETQYF; CDR3nt: TGTGCCAGTTCTTTGAATGCGCGGGAGACCCAGTACTTC; j_gene: TRBJ2-5; abundance: NA; d_gene: NA; v_gene: TRBV19
CDR3aa: CASSFPRVGESPLHF; CDR3nt: TGTGCCAGCAGCTTCCCCCGGGTGGGTGAATCACCCCTCCACTTT; j_gene: TRBJ1-6; abundance: NA; d_gene: NA; v_gene: TRBV7-9
CDR3aa: CASIPVLSNTEAFF; CDR3nt: TGTGCCAGCATCCCGGTGTTGTCGAACACTGAAGCTTTCTTT; j_gene: TRBJ1-1; abundance: NA; d_gene: NA; v_gene: TRBV9
CDR3aa: CSASVLAGVNPYVEQFF; CDR3nt: TGCAGTGCTAGTGTCCTAGCGGGGGTAAACCCTTATGTTGAGCAGTTCTTC; j_gene: TRBJ2-1; abundance: NA; d_gene: TRBD2; v_gene: TRBV20-1
CDR3aa: CASRADGNEKLFF; CDR3nt: TGTGCCAGCAGAGCGGACGGTAATGAAAAACTGTTTTTT; j_gene: TRBJ1-4; abundance: NA; d_gene: NA; v_gene: TRBV2
CDR3aa: CASATGGNQPQHF; CDR3nt: TGTGCCTCAGCGACAGGGGGTAATCAGCCCCAGCATTTT; j_gene: TRBJ1-5; abundance: NA; d_gene: TRBD1; v_gene: TRBV30
CDR3aa: CASSDRQGNEKLFF; CDR3nt: TGTGCCAGCAGCGACCGGCAGGGTAATGAAAAACTGTTTTTT; j_gene: TRBJ1-4; abundance: few; d_gene: NA; v_gene: TRBV7-2
CDR3aa: CASSWNRGRNTEAFF; CDR3nt: TGTGCCAGCAGCTGGAACAGGGGTAGAAACACTGAAGCTTTCTTT; j_gene: TRBJ1-1; abundance: NA; d_gene: TRBD1; v_gene: TRBV13
CDR3aa: CASSLVRGGLDTQYF; CDR3nt: TGTGCCAGCAGCTTGGTGCGGGGGGGCTTAGATACGCAGTATTTT; j_gene: TRBJ2-3; abundance: NA; d_gene: TRBD2; v_gene: TRBV5-6
CDR3aa: CASSLGGIEQYF; CDR3nt: TGTGCCAGCAGTTTGGGAGGTATCGAGCAGTACTTC; j_gene: TRBJ2-7; abundance: NA; d_gene: NA; v_gene: TRBV7-6
CDR3aa: CASSVARQGTTYEQYF; CDR3nt: TGTGCCAGCAGCGTAGCTAGACAGGGGACAACCTACGAGCAGTACTTC; j_gene: TRBJ2-7; abundance: NA; d_gene: TRBD1; v_gene: TRBV9